These 32 T cell receptor beta chains share one sample of origin, sequenced in a study of response to subunit inactivated influenza vaccine. MiXCR, run by TCRdb on the RT-PCR reads, gives a single entry per CDR3 protein. The sample consists of about 780,000 distinct CDR3 sequences, less than 20% of them appearing once. This sample comprised PBMCs from blood, obtained around 5 days after vaccination. The receptors were gathered from a man in his forties or fifties who received an inactivated influenza vaccine.

This clonotype was counted only a few times. The chain recombines TRBV5-1 with TRBJ2-6, with D unclear. The germline V gene encodes CDR1 SGHRS and CDR2 YFSETQ. The CDR3 length is 17 residues. V lost 0 bases and J lost 0, with 10 bases in between. CDR3 residues: CASSLEGRTSGANVLTF. CDR3 coding DNA: TGCGCCAGCAGCTTGGAGGGCAGAACCTCTGGGGCCAACGTCCTGACTTTC.

The rearrangement links TRBV5-6 to TRBJ2-1; 7 positions agree with TRBD1. Germline V gene lookup returns CDR1 SGHDT and CDR2 YYEEEE. Trimming cost V 0 bases and J 10 bases; bases outside gene matches: 1. This CDR3 has 12 amino acids. The CDR3 DNA sequence: TGTGCCAGCAGCTTGGGACAGGGCGAGCAGTTCTTC. It encodes CASSLGQGEQFF.

This clonotype was observed many times. This rearrangement joins TRBV20-1 to TRBJ2-1; D unclear. Germline CDR1 is DFQATT and CDR2 is SNEGSKA (reference sequence). The CDR3 spans 14 residues. The V gene lost 3 bases and the J gene lost 5 bases, with 14 bases spanning the gap. The CDR3 DNA follows: TGCAGTGCTAGTAAACCAGTCCCAAACAATGAGCAGTTCTTC. Its protein product is CSASKPVPNNEQFF.

The gene calls are TRBV7-6 and TRBJ2-7; 8 bases are shared with TRBD2. This CDR3 is 15 amino acids long. From germline, CDR1 is SGHVS and CDR2 FNYEAQ. The trim removed 5 bases at V and 1 base at J, leaving 7 bases unmatched. The CDR3 protein is CASSRGVAGSYEQYF. In nucleotides, the CDR3 is TGTGCCAGCAGCCGGGGGGTAGCGGGGTCCTACGAGCAGTACTTC.

This clonotype was recorded many times. The rearrangement links TRBV20-1 to TRBJ2-2; 9 bases are shared with TRBD1. The CDR3 runs to 15 residues. V shed 4 bases, J shed 3 bases, and the junction held 6 bases outside the gene matches. Germline CDR1 is DFQATT and CDR2 is SNEGSKA (reference sequence). The CDR3 DNA reads as TGCAGTGCTAAGGGACAGGGTATCGACACCGGGGAGCTGTTTTTT. It is translated as CSAKGQGIDTGELFF.

With regard to this clonotype: At one of its ends the junction is not consistent with the germline gene, which may arise from a read error. The J gene is TRBJ2-5, the V gene TRBV11-2; 8 positions match TRBD2. The CDR3 covers 17 residues. From germline, CDR1 is SGHAT and CDR2 FQNNGV. The CDR3 here is CSSSLERPGLGRETQYF. The DNA of the CDR3 is TGTTCCAGCAGCTTAGAACGGCCGGGACTAGGGCGGGAGACCCAGTACTTC.

This chain joins TRBV20-1 and TRBJ2-3; D is tentatively TRBD1 or TRBD2 (6 bases each). This CDR3 is built from 14 residues. Germline loops: CDR1 DFQATT, CDR2 SNEGSKA (reference sequence). With 2 bases removed from V and 7 bases from J, the gap between germline ends came to 16 bases. The CDR3 loop reads CSARPLGGRHTQYF. In DNA form, the CDR3 reads TGCAGTGCTAGACCACTAGGGGGGCGGCATACGCAGTATTTT.

This clonotype appeared many times. The chain joins TRBV12-3 or TRBV12-4 to TRBJ2-2; tentative D call: TRBD1 (6 bases). The CDR3 length is 13 residues. V was shortened by 5 bases and J by 5 bases, with 9 bases between the two germline ends. DNA for the CDR3: TGTGCCAGCAGTGGAAGGGGGACCGGGGAGCTGTTTTTT. It specifies CASSGRGTGELFF.

The V call is TRBV20-1, the J call TRBJ2-1; 10 nucleotides match TRBD1. Trimming cost V 2 bases and J 1 base; bases outside gene matches: 5. From germline, CDR1 is DFQATT and CDR2 SNEGSKA (reference sequence). The CDR3 contains 16 residues. CDR3 protein: CSARPRQGASYNEQFF. Here the CDR3 DNA reads TGCAGTGCTAGACCCCGACAGGGGGCTTCCTACAATGAGCAGTTCTTC.

This chain joins TRBV7-3 and TRBJ2-2; 12 nucleotides agree with TRBD2. The V gene end was trimmed by 3 bases and the J gene end by 3 bases; junction bases not matched to a gene: 5. This CDR3 is 17 amino acids long. CDR1 SGHTA and CDR2 FQGTGA come from the germline V gene. The CDR3 spells CASSFLTSGRHTGELFF. In nucleotides, the CDR3 is TGTGCCAGCAGCTTTCTCACTAGCGGGAGGCACACCGGGGAGCTGTTTTTT.

J is TRBJ2-1 and V is TRBV5-1; D is ambiguous. CDR3 size: 14 residues. In germline, CDR1 is SGHRS, CDR2 YFSETQ. V was shortened by 2 bases and J by 4 bases, with 10 bases between the two germline ends. The CDR3: CASSFGPTYNEQFF. DNA of the CDR3: TGCGCCAGCAGCTTCGGACCGACATACAATGAGCAGTTCTTC.

This chain joins TRBV6-2 or TRBV6-3 and TRBJ2-7, with D hard to call. CDR3 length equals 13 residues. V lost 5 bases, J lost 6 bases, and 14 bases lay in between. Germline-derived CDR1 and CDR2 are MNHEY and SVGEGT. The CDR3 reads CASSTTYSGEQYF. CDR3 in DNA: TGTGCCAGCAGTACTACATATTCGGGCGAGCAGTACTTC.

V usage is TRBV7-2 and J usage is TRBJ1-1; TRBD1 might be the D (5 bases). This CDR3 is 13 amino acids long. The V gene's germline CDR1 is SGHTA and CDR2 FQGNSA. Trimming took off 3 bases at V and 5 bases at J, with 10 bases between the two ends. CDR3 nucleotide sequence: TGTGCCAGCAGCTTTATTGGGGGGACTGAAGCTTTCTTT. Protein product: CASSFIGGTEAFF.

Ten or more counts support this clonotype. V and J are TRBV27 and TRBJ2-1; the match to TRBD2 covers 12 bases. V lost 5 bases to trimming and J lost 4 bases; unmatched junction nucleotides: 6. The CDR3 spans 16 residues. Germline CDR1 MNHEY, CDR2 SMNVEV (reference sequence). The CDR3 region is CASSPTGLAGYNEQFF. The CDR3 region has the DNA TGTGCCAGCAGTCCCACGGGACTAGCGGGTTACAATGAGCAGTTCTTC.

The chain combines TRBV7-2 with TRBJ2-7; D is perhaps TRBD1 (6 bases). The CDR3 runs to 13 residues. Trimming took off 2 bases at V and 6 bases at J, with 11 bases between the two ends. Per germline, CDR1 SGHTA and CDR2 FQGNSA. The CDR3 bases are TGTGCCAGCAGCTTATTTAGGGGGTCCGAGCAGTACTTC. This sequence encodes CASSLFRGSEQYF.

There are many counts of this clonotype. The genes are TRBV5-1 and TRBJ1-3, with D possibly TRBD1 on 6 matching bases. Trimming took 4 bases from V and 0 from J, leaving 14 bases between them. The germline V gene encodes CDR1 SGHRS and CDR2 YFSETQ. The CDR3 covers 16 residues. This CDR3 reads CASSDGQRYSGNTIYF. CDR3 DNA: TGCGCCAGCAGCGACGGACAGCGCTACTCTGGAAACACCATATATTTT.

This clonotype appeared a few times. The chain uses TRBV6-5 and TRBJ2-3; TRBD1 matches 9 bases. V gave up 0 bases and J gave up 3 bases; unmatched junction bases: 4. CDR3 size: 16 residues. Germline CDR1 MNHEY, CDR2 SVGAGI. CDR3 loop: CASSYSRDRVTDTQYF. CDR3 DNA sequence: TGTGCCAGCAGTTACTCGAGGGACAGGGTGACAGATACGCAGTATTTT.

The chain employs TRBV11-3 and TRBJ2-7, with D possibly TRBD1 on 6 matching bases. The V gene lost 8 bases and the J gene lost 4 bases, with 18 bases spanning the gap. Germline CDR1 and CDR2: SGHNT and YENEEA. This CDR3 contains 14 residues. This CDR3 reads CASLPFPRGYEQYF. DNA of the CDR3: TGTGCCAGCCTCCCCTTTCCCAGGGGTTACGAGCAGTACTTC.

This clonotype was found a few times. The genes are TRBV5-6 and TRBJ2-3, with TRBD2 identical over 10 bases. The CDR3 contains 15 residues. In germline, CDR1 is SGHDT, CDR2 YYEEEE. Trimming cost V 2 bases and J 5 bases; bases outside gene matches: 5. DNA of the CDR3: TGTGCCAGCAGCTTCAGCGGGGGGGCCGGAGATACGCAGTATTTT. Protein product: CASSFSGGAGDTQYF.

The chain has TRBV6-2 or TRBV6-3 and TRBJ2-3; 8 bases line up with TRBD2. CDR1 is MNHEY and CDR2 is SVGEGT in the germline V gene. Losses at the gene ends were 0 bases for V and 0 bases for J; bases not matched to a gene: 5. The CDR3 runs to 17 residues. CDR3 coding DNA: TGTGCCAGCAGTTACTCGAGAGTAGCGGGAAGCACAGATACGCAGTATTTT. It encodes CASSYSRVAGSTDTQYF.

The table lists this clonotype with a few counts. This chain joins TRBV4-1 and TRBJ2-7; TRBD1 matches 8 bases. J lost 8 bases, V lost 0 bases, and 3 bases had no gene match. Germline CDR1 and CDR2: MGHRA and YSYEKL. The CDR3 totals 13 residues. For the CDR3, the DNA is TGCGCCAGCAGCCAAGATCAGGGGGCGAAGCAGTACTTC. It codes for CASSQDQGAKQYF.

The chain links TRBV10-1 to TRBJ2-7; TRBD1 aligns across 10 bases. Trimming took 5 bases from V and 6 from J; bases not matched to a gene: 7. From germline, CDR1 is WNHNN and CDR2 SYGVQD (reference sequence). CDR3 size: 14 residues. The CDR3 DNA is TGCGCCAGCAGTCCCGGGACAGGGGCTTCCGAGCAGTACTTC. Protein: CASSPGTGASEQYF.

The V and J genes are TRBV7-8 and TRBJ2-7; D is unresolved. The CDR3 totals 15 residues. Germline CDR1 and CDR2: SGHVS and FQNEAQ. V gave up 5 bases and J gave up 0 bases, with 14 bases separating them. The CDR3 spells CASSPRSVSSYEQYF. For the CDR3, the DNA is TGTGCCAGCAGCCCCCGAAGTGTTAGCTCCTACGAGCAGTACTTC.

This clonotype was picked up a small number of times. The chain employs TRBV29-1 and TRBJ2-2; maybe TRBD1 (6 bases). The ends were cut back, 1 base at V and 6 bases at J, with 15 bases in the middle. The CDR3 is 15 amino acids. CDR1 SQVTM and CDR2 ANQGSEA come from the germline V gene. The CDR3 sequence is CSVEVTGRGAGELFF. In DNA, the CDR3 is TGCAGCGTTGAAGTCACAGGGCGAGGGGCCGGGGAGCTGTTTTTT.

The chain has TRBV7-9 and TRBJ2-7, with 9 nucleotides matching TRBD1. Germline V gene data show CDR1 as SEHNR and CDR2 as FQNEAQ (reference sequence). The CDR3 sequence is 15 residues long. The J segment lost 3 bases and the V segment lost 1 base, leaving 4 bases of the junction unmatched. Written as DNA, the CDR3 is TGTGCCAGCAGCTTAGGGGGACAGGGTGGCTACGAGCAGTACTTC. Protein sequence: CASSLGGQGGYEQYF.

In its sample, this clonotype was seen a few times. The CDR3 spells CASSPGDRSGEQFF. The CDR3 DNA sequence: TGTGCCAGCAGCCCGGGGGATAGAAGCGGTGAGCAGTTCTTC. The gene calls are TRBV3-1 and TRBJ2-1, with a possible D match to TRBD2 (6 bases). Germline values: CDR1 LGHDT, CDR2 YNNKEL (reference sequence). The CDR3 sequence is 14 residues long. Trimming cost V 4 bases and J 9 bases, with 16 bases left between them.

This clonotype was detected only a few times. This chain links TRBV12-3 or TRBV12-4 with TRBJ1-1, with D unclear. Trimming left V 9 bases short and J 5 bases short, with 7 bases between. The CDR3 is made up of 10 amino acids. The CDR3 nucleotides are TGTGCCAGTGGGGTGACTGAAGCTTTCTTT. Residues: CASGVTEAFF.

In its sample, this clonotype was seen a few times. The gene calls are TRBV10-3 and TRBJ2-2, with a weak D call TRBD1 (6 bases). The CDR3 covers 15 residues. Germline assignment: CDR1 ENHRY and CDR2 SYGVKD. Trimming took 4 bases from V and 2 from J, leaving 11 bases between them. The CDR3 nucleotides read TGTGCCATCAGTGCAAGGACAGATAACACCGGGGAGCTGTTTTTT. Translation gives CAISARTDNTGELFF.

This clonotype was picked up a small number of times. In DNA form, the CDR3 reads TGCAGTGCCTTACCCGGGGCATACAATGAGCAGTTCTTC. Protein sequence: CSALPGAYNEQFF. The chain links TRBV20-1 to TRBJ2-1; D may match TRBD1 or TRBD2 (5 bases each). Germline V CDR1 and CDR2: DFQATT, SNEGSKA (reference sequence). V lost 6 bases to trimming and J lost 4 bases, with 13 bases between them. The CDR3 has 13 amino acids.

This clonotype was seen only a few times. The chain links TRBV12-3 or TRBV12-4 to TRBJ1-6; 8 bases line up with TRBD1. This CDR3 region has 14 residues. V lost 2 bases to trimming and J lost 9 bases; unmatched junction nucleotides: 3. For the CDR3, the DNA is TGTGCCAGCAGTTTACGGACAGGGCCTTCACCCCTCCACTTT. Its protein is CASSLRTGPSPLHF.

This sequence joins TRBV12-3 or TRBV12-4 and TRBJ1-2; D is uncertain. The length of the CDR3 is 14 residues. Trimming took 4 bases from V and 4 from J, leaving 13 bases between them. CDR3 amino acids: CASSSRIETYGYTF. As DNA, the CDR3 is TGTGCCAGCAGTTCACGCATAGAAACCTATGGCTACACCTTC.

This clonotype was counted at least ten times. The rearrangement links TRBV12-3 or TRBV12-4 to TRBJ1-2, with no clear D. This CDR3 comprises 14 residues. Trimming took 3 bases from V and 4 from J, leaving 12 bases between them. The CDR3 nucleotides read TGTGCCAGCAGTTTGGGTCGCCTAAGCTATGGCTACACCTTC. It translates to CASSLGRLSYGYTF.